This record looks at one T cell receptor (beta chain) sequence and its context. The antigen remains unidentified. The sample is drawn from a study of cytomegalovirus exposure and HLA in healthy donors. PCR employed 60 Vbeta and 13 Jbeta primers. Profiled with immunoSEQ multiplex PCR; TCRdb holds only in-frame clones, not every one. The table lists under 200,000 clones, 73% of them singletons. General study results and limits: The study reported that TCR beta sequences accurately predicted HLA-A and HLA-B alleles in most subjects.

CDR1 and CDR2 (germline): SNHLY, FYNNEI. V dropped 6 bases and J dropped 4; count of bases not matched to a gene: 13. The CDR3 has 16 amino acids. The source is a woman aged 30 to 39 in good health and CMV-seronegative. Sample: PBMCs. The chain joins TRBV2 to TRBJ2-7, with 9 bases identical to TRBD1. CDR3 sequence: CASRYQSGTGLYEQYF. In nucleotides, the CDR3 is TGTGCCAGCAGGTACCAATCCGGGACAGGGCTATACGAGCAGTACTTC.